Below, 11 T cell receptor beta chains from the same sample are listed, as sequenced in a study of CD8 T cells in ankylosing spondylitis. TCRdb recomputed calls from the 5' RACE reads with MiXCR, one row per CDR3 protein. The profile covers roughly 100,000 distinct CDR3 sequences, with 24% appearing a single time and 9% to 15% taken by the ten largest. Material for sequencing was synovial fluid, either unsorted or a sorted T cell fraction (not recorded which). These TCRs come from a male donor with ankylosing spondylitis.

This clonotype was seen only a few times. The V gene is TRBV4-2, the J gene TRBJ2-5, with 12 nucleotides matching TRBD1. V was pared by 4 bases and J by 5 bases, with 8 bases of the junction left unmatched. Germline loops: CDR1 LGHNA, CDR2 YNFKEQ. CDR3 length equals 16 residues. The CDR3 DNA reads TGTGCCAGCAGCCTCCAACCGGGACAGGGGGCTGAGACCCAGTACTTC. It specifies CASSLQPGQGAETQYF.

In this sample, this clonotype turned up a few times. The rearrangement links TRBV19 to TRBJ2-1; the D gene is possibly TRBD2 (6 bases). V gave up 1 base and J gave up 6 bases, with 13 bases separating them. Germline values: CDR1 LNHDA, CDR2 SQIVND (reference sequence). The CDR3 sequence is 15 residues long. The CDR3 here is CASSIGPLEGNEQFF. CDR3 DNA sequence: TGTGCCAGTAGTATAGGGCCTTTGGAGGGCAATGAGCAGTTCTTC.

This clonotype occurred a few times. This chain links TRBV24-1 with TRBJ2-1; 7 nucleotides match TRBD2. V was clipped by 4 bases and J by 9 bases; unmatched bases: 11. Germline V lookup: CDR1 KGHDR, CDR2 SFDVKD. This CDR3 has 15 residues. CDR3 loop: CATSDPSGGFGEQFF. The DNA of the CDR3 is TGTGCCACCAGTGACCCCTCGGGGGGATTCGGTGAGCAGTTCTTC.

This clonotype was seen a handful of times. V gene TRBV5-1 combines with J gene TRBJ2-1, with D possibly being TRBD1 or TRBD2 (5 bases each). The CDR3 runs 14 residues. The germline CDR1 and CDR2 sequences are SGHRS and YFSETQ. V shed 4 bases and J shed 4 bases, with 12 bases lying between them. CDR3 loop: CASSLRDRYNEQFF. CDR3 DNA: TGCGCCAGCAGCCTCCGGGACCGTTACAATGAGCAGTTCTTC.

The J gene is TRBJ1-1, the V gene TRBV4-2; 7 bases are shared with TRBD1. Unmatched junction bases numbered 7, after V lost 5 bases and J lost 7 bases. Germline V lookup: CDR1 LGHNA, CDR2 YNFKEQ. The length of the CDR3 is 13 residues. The CDR3 is CASSFWDSLEAFF. The DNA of the CDR3 is TGTGCCAGCAGCTTCTGGGACAGCCTTGAAGCTTTCTTT.

In this sample, this clonotype turned up once. The gene calls are TRBV27 and TRBJ1-4; D remains unclear. The CDR3 contains 14 residues. Trimming took off 5 bases at V and 8 bases at J, with 15 bases between the two ends. Germline V gives CDR1 MNHEY, CDR2 SMNVEV (reference sequence). This chain's CDR3 is CASSPLGREEKLFF. The CDR3 DNA reads as TGTGCCAGCAGTCCCCTTGGAAGGGAAGAAAAACTGTTTTTT.

This clonotype was seen a handful of times. This chain uses TRBV20-1 with TRBJ2-7; TRBD1 is a possible D gene (5 bases). Germline CDR1 and CDR2: DFQATT and SNEGSKA (reference sequence). Trimming removed 0 bases at V and 3 bases at J, with 9 bases between. The CDR3 totals 13 residues. CDR3 sequence (DNA): TGCAGTGCTAGAGACAGGGTAGACTACGAGCAGTACGTC. Protein sequence: CSARDRVDYEQYV.

This clonotype is a singleton in its sample. The chain employs TRBV20-1 and TRBJ2-5; no firm D call. The germline V gene encodes CDR1 DFQATT and CDR2 SNEGSKA (reference sequence). Trimming took 0 bases from V and 2 from J, leaving 10 bases between them. The CDR3 runs 14 residues. The CDR3 DNA is TGCAGTGCTAGAGATCGGAGTTATCAAGAGACCCAGTACTTC. Its protein product is CSARDRSYQETQYF.

This sequence joins TRBV20-1 and TRBJ2-3; 7 bases agree with TRBD2. Looked up from germline, CDR1 is DFQATT and CDR2 is SNEGSKA (reference sequence). J was trimmed by 5 bases and V by 2 bases; bases with no gene match: 7. This CDR3 is 14 amino acids long. CDR3 in amino acids: CSARTGTIGDTQYF. CDR3 nucleotides: TGCAGTGCTAGAACCGGGACTATAGGAGATACGCAGTATTTT.

This clonotype was recorded only once. The V call is TRBV5-1, the J call TRBJ1-1; D might be TRBD1 (6 bases). This CDR3 comprises 14 residues. Trimming removed 5 bases from V and 7 bases from J, with 18 bases in between. The germline gives CDR1 SGHRS, CDR2 YFSETQ. DNA for the CDR3: TGCGCCAGCAGTCAAACCCAAGGGGGACGTGAAGCTTTCTTT. It translates to CASSQTQGGREAFF.

This clonotype was picked up many times. This sequence joins TRBV7-9 and TRBJ2-1, with D perhaps matching TRBD1 (6 bases). V lost 2 bases, J lost 0 bases, and 8 bases lay in between. The CDR3 is made up of 15 amino acids. Germline CDR1 reads SEHNR; CDR2 reads FQNEAQ (reference sequence). CDR3 residues: CASSLSQGSYNEQFF. CDR3 DNA sequence: TGTGCCAGCAGCTTATCACAGGGCTCCTACAATGAGCAGTTCTTC.